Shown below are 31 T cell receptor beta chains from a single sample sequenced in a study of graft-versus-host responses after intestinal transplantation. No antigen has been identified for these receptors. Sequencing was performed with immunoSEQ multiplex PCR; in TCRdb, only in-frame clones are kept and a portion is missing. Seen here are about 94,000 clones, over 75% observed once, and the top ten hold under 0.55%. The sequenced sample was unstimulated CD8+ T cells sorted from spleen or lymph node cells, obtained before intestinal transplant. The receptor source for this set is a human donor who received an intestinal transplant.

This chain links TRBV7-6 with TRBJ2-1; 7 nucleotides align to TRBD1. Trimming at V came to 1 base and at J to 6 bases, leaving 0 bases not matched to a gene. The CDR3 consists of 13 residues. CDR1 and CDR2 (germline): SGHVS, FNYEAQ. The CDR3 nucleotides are TGTGCCAGCAGCTTAGGACAGGGCAATGAGCAGTTCTTC. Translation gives CASSLGQGNEQFF.

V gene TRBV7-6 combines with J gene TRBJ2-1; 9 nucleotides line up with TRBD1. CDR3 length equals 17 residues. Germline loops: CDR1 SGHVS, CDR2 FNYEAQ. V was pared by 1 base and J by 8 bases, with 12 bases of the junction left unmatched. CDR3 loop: CASSLDTPGQGFDEQFF. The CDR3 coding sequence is TGTGCCAGCAGCTTAGATACCCCGGGACAGGGTTTCGATGAGCAGTTCTTC. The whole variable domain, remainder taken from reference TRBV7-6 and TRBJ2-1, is GAGVSQSPRYKVTKRGQDVALRCDPISGHVSLYWYRQALGQGPEFLTYFNYEAQQDKSGLPNDRFSAERPEGSISTLTIQRTEQRDSAMYRCASSLDTPGQGFDEQFFGPGTRLTVL.

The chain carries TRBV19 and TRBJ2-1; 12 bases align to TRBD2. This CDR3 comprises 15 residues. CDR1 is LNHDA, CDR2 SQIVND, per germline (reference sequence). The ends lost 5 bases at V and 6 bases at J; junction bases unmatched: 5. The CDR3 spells CASSEGLAGPNEQFF. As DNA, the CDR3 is TGTGCCAGTAGTGAGGGACTAGCGGGCCCCAATGAGCAGTTCTTC.

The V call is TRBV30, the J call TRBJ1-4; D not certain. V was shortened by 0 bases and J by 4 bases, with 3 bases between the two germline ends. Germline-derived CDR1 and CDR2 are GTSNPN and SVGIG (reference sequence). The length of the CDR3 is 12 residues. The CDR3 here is CAWSVLNEKLFF. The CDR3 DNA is TGTGCCTGGAGTGTCCTTAATGAAAAACTGTTTTTT.

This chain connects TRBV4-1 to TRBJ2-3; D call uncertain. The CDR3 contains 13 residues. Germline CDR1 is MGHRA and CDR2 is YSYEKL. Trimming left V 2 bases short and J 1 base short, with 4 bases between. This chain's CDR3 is CASSQSRTDTQYF. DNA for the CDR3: TGCGCCAGCAGCCAAAGCCGCACAGATACGCAGTATTTT.

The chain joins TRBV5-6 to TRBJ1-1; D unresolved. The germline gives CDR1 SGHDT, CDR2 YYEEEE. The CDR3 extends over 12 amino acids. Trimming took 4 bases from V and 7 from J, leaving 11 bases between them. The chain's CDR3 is CASSQTGNEAFF. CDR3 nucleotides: TGTGCCAGCAGCCAGACGGGGAATGAAGCTTTCTTT. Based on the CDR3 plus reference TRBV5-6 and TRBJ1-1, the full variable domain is DAGVTQSPTHLIKTRGQQVTLRCSPKSGHDTVSWYQQALGQGPQFIFQYYEEEERQRGNFPDRFSGHQFPNYSSELNVNALLLGDSALYLCASSQTGNEAFFGQGTRLTVV.

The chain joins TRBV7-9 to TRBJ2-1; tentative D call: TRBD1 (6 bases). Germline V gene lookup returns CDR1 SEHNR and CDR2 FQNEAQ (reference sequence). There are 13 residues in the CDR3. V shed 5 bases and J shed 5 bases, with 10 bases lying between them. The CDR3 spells CASSPRGHNEQFF. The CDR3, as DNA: TGTGCCAGCAGCCCCAGGGGCCACAATGAGCAGTTCTTC.

The CDR3 bases are TGTGCCAGCAGCATACTAGCGGGAGTAAACGAGCAGTACTTC. Translated: CASSILAGVNEQYF. This chain uses TRBV5-6 with TRBJ2-7; 11 bases align to TRBD2. V was clipped by 4 bases and J by 5 bases; unmatched bases: 5. The CDR3 spans 14 residues. Germline assignment: CDR1 SGHDT and CDR2 YYEEEE.

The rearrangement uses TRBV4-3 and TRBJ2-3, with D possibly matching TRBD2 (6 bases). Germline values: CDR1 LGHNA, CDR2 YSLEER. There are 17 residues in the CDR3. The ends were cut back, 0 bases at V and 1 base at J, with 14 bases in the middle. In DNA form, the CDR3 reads TGCGCCAGCAGCCAAGATGGTCCCGGCGGGGGCACAGATACGCAGTATTTT. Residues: CASSQDGPGGGTDTQYF.

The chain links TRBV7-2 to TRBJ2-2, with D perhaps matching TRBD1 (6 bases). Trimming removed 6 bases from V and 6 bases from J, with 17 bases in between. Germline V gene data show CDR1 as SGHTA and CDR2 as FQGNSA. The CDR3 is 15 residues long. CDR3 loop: CASSSLRTAPGELFF. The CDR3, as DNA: TGTGCCAGCAGTTCCCTGCGGACAGCACCCGGGGAGCTGTTTTTT.

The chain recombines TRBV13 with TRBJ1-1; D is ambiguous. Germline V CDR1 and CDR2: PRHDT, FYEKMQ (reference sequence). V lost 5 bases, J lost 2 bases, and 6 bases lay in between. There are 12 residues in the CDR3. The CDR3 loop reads CASSPSNTEAFF. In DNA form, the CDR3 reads TGTGCCAGCAGCCCCTCCAACACTGAAGCTTTCTTT.

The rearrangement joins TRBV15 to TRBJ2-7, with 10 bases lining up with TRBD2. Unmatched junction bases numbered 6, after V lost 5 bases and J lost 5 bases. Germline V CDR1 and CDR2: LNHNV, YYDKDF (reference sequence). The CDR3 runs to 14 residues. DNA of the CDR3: TGTGCCACCAGCCCATTAGCGGGAGGCAACGAGCAGTACTTC. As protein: CATSPLAGGNEQYF.

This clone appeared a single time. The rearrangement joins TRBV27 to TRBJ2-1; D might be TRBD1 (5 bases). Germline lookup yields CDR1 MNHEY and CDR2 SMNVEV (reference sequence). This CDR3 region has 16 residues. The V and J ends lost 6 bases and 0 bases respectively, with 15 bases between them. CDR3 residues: CASSQSRASSYNEQFF. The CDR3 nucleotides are TGTGCCAGCAGCCAATCCAGGGCTAGCTCCTACAATGAGCAGTTCTTC.

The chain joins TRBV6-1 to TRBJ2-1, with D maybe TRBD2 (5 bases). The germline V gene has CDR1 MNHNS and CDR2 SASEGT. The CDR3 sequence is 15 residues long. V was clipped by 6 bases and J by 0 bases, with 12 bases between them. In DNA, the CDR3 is TGTGCCAGCAGGGAGCGGAAGAGCTCCTACAATGAGCAGTTCTTC. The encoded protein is CASRERKSSYNEQFF.

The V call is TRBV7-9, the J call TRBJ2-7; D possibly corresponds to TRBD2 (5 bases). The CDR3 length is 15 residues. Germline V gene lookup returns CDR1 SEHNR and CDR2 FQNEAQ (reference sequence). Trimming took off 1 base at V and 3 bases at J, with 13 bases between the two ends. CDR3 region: CASSLVPRADYEQYF. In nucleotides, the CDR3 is TGTGCCAGCAGCTTAGTACCGCGGGCCGACTACGAGCAGTACTTC.

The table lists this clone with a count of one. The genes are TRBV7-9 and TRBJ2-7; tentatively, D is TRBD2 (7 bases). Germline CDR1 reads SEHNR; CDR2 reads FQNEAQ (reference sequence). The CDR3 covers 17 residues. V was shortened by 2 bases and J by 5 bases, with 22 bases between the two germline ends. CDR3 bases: TGTGCCAGCAGCTTAACGTCCGGCGGGGGCCCGGAAGACGAGCAGTACTTC. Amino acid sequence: CASSLTSGGGPEDEQYF.

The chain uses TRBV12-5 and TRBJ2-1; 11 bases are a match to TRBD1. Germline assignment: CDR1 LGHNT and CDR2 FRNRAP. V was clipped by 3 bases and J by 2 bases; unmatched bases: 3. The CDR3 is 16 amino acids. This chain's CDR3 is CASGLRDRGTYNEQFF. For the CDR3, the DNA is TGTGCTAGTGGTTTACGGGACAGGGGGACCTACAATGAGCAGTTCTTC. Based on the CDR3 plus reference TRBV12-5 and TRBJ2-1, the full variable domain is DARVTQTPRHKVTEMGQEVTMRCQPILGHNTVFWYRQTMMQGLELLAYFRNRAPLDDSGMPKDRFSAEMPDATLATLKIQPSEPRDSAVYFCASGLRDRGTYNEQFFGPGTRLTVL.

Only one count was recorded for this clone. The CDR3 region is CASSSRGSVNYEQYF. The CDR3 DNA is TGTGCCAGTAGTAGCAGGGGGTCAGTGAACTACGAGCAGTACTTC. V is TRBV19 and J is TRBJ2-7; 7 nucleotides line up with TRBD1. The CDR3 loop spans 15 amino acids. CDR1 LNHDA and CDR2 SQIVND come from the germline V gene (reference sequence). The ends lost 4 bases at V and 3 bases at J; junction bases unmatched: 9.

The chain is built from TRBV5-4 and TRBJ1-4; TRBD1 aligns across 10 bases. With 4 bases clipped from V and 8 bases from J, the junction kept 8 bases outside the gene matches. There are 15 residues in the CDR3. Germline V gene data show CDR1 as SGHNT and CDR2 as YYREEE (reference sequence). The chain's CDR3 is CASSRAGTGEEKLFF. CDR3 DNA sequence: TGTGCCAGCAGCCGAGCCGGGACAGGGGAAGAAAAACTGTTTTTT.

Here the CDR3 reads CASRPGGGVRDEQFF. The CDR3 DNA is TGTGCCAGCAGGCCGGGGGGGGGAGTCCGAGATGAGCAGTTCTTC. The chain employs TRBV11-2 and TRBJ2-1; 8 positions agree with TRBD2. The V and J ends lost 6 bases and 8 bases, in that order; junction bases with no gene match: 12. CDR3 length: 15 residues. The germline gives CDR1 SGHAT, CDR2 FQNNGV. Looking up the rest from reference TRBV11-2 and TRBJ2-1 gives the full variable domain: EAGVAQSPRYKIIEKRQSVAFWCNPISGHATLYWYQQILGQGPKLLIQFQNNGVVDDSQLPKDRFSAERLKGVDSTLKIQPAKLEDSAVYLCASRPGGGVRDEQFFGPGTRLTVL.

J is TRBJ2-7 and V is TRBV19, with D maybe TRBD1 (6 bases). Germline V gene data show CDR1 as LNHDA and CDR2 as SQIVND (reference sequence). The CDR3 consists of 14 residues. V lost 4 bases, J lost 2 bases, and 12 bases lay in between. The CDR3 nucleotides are TGTGCCAGTAGTAGCGGCAGGGGTCCCTACGAGCAGTACTTC. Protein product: CASSSGRGPYEQYF. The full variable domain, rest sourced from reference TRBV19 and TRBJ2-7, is DGGITQSPKYLFRKEGQNVTLSCEQNLNHDAMYWYRQDPGQGLRLIYYSQIVNDFQKGDIAEGYSVSREKKESFPLTVTSAQKNPTAFYLCASSSGRGPYEQYFGPGTRLTVT.

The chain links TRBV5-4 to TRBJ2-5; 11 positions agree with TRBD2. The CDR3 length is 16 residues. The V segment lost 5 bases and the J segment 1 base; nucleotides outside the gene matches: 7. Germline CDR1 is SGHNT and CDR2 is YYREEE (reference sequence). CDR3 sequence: CASSPGLAGPQETQYF. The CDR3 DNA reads TGTGCCAGCAGTCCCGGACTAGCGGGCCCCCAAGAGACCCAGTACTTC.

CDR3 nucleotides: TGTGCCAGCAGTGATACCGGGACAGGGGGCCGCGAGCAGTACTTC. This sequence encodes CASSDTGTGGREQYF. J is TRBJ2-7 and V is TRBV27, with TRBD1 matching over 12 bases. Germline assignment: CDR1 MNHEY and CDR2 SMNVEV (reference sequence). With 5 bases clipped from V and 6 bases from J, the junction kept 8 bases outside the gene matches. The CDR3 is 15 residues long.

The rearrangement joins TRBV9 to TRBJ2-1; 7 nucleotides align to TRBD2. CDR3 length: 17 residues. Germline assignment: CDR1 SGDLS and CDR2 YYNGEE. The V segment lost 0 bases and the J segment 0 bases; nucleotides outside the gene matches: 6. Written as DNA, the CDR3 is TGTGCCAGCAGCGTAGGGGTAGCGGGCCCCTCCTACAATGAGCAGTTCTTC. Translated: CASSVGVAGPSYNEQFF.

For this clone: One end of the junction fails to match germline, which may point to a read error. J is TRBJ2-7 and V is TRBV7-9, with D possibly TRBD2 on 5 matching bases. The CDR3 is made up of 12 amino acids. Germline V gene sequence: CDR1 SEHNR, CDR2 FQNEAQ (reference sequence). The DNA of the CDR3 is TGTGCCAGCAGCTTAGGATTTCGGGAACTCTTCTTC. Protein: CASSLGFRELFF.

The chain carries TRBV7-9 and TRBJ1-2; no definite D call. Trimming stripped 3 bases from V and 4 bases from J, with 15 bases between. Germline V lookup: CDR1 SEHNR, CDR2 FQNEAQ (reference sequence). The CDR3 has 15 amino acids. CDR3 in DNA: TGTGCCAGCAGCTTGTACGGGGTGTCCATCTATGGCTACACCTTC. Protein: CASSLYGVSIYGYTF.

The CDR3 DNA follows: TGTGCCAGCAGTCCGGACAGGGGCTATGGCTACACCTTC. Amino acids: CASSPDRGYGYTF. The chain joins TRBV13 to TRBJ1-2; the match to TRBD1 covers 9 bases. This CDR3 is 13 amino acids long. Germline lookup yields CDR1 PRHDT and CDR2 FYEKMQ (reference sequence). V lost 6 bases to trimming and J lost 4 bases; unmatched junction nucleotides: 3. Combining the CDR3 with reference TRBV13 and TRBJ1-2 gives the whole variable domain AAGVIQSPRHLIKEKRETATLKCYPIPRHDTVYWYQQGPGQDPQFLISFYEKMQSDKGSIPDRFSAQQFSDYHSELNMSSLELGDSALYFCASSPDRGYGYTFGSGTRLTVV.

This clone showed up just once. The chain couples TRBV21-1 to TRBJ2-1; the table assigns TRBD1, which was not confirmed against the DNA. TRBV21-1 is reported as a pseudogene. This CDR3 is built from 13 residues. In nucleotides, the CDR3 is TGTGCCAGCAGTTATCCCAGGGCAAATGAGCAGTTCTTC. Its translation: CASSYPRANEQFF.

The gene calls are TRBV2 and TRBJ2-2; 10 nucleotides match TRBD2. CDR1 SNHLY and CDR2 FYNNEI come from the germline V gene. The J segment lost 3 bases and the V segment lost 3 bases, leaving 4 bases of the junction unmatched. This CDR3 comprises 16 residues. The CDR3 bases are TGTGCCAGCAGTGACCTAGCGGGAGCGGACACCGGGGAGCTGTTTTTT. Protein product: CASSDLAGADTGELFF.

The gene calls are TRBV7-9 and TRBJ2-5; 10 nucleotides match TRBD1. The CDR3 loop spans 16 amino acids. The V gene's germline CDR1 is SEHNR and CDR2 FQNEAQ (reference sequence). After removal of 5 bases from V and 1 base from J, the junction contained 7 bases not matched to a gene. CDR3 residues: CASSLRDRGLQETQYF. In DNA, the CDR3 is TGTGCCAGCAGCCTCCGGGACAGGGGACTCCAAGAGACCCAGTACTTC.

The CDR3 DNA sequence: TGTGCCAGTAGTGAACAGGGGGCGAGTCTTCAGCCCCAGCATTTT. It translates to CASSEQGASLQPQHF. The chain employs TRBV19 and TRBJ1-5; 9 bases are a match to TRBD1. The CDR3 extends over 15 amino acids. Trimming removed 5 bases from V and 6 bases from J; junction bases left unmatched: 8. Germline values: CDR1 LNHDA, CDR2 SQIVND (reference sequence).